The clone carrying this T cell receptor beta chain was recorded only once. Its antigen is unknown. Treatment noted: 10-day PBMC culture with coronavirus spike peptide pools or control peptides (ViraFEST assay). The sample comes from a study of vaccination and CD4 T cells after COVID-19. Study information: Convalescent persons amounted to six males plus four females, two of whom were Hispanic. The cells were exposed to overlapping spike peptides originating from SARS-CoV-2, HCoV-NL63, HCoV-OC43 and HCoV-229E for stimulation.

Germline V gene lookup returns CDR1 SGHTA and CDR2 FQGNSA. CDR3 length: 15 amino acids. Trimming removed 4 bases from V and 3 bases from J; junction bases left unmatched: 4. Sequence data for DNA of cultured CD4+ T cells were generated by the Oncomine TCR Beta short-read assay. MiXCR, applied by TCRdb to the PCR reads, yields one record per CDR3 protein. Of roughly 20,000 distinct CDR3 sequences in the sample, approximately 42% are singletons; the top ten hold about 29%. This material consisted of CD4+ T cells from blood, cultured in vitro, taken before SARS-CoV-2 vaccination. This rearrangement joins TRBV7-2 to TRBJ2-7, with 12 bases matching TRBD2. This TCR was sampled from a human donor who received a COVID-19 vaccine. The CDR3 nucleotides are TGTGCCAGCAGCTCTACTAGCGGGGGGCACTACGAGCAGTACTTC. Its translation: CASSSTSGGHYEQYF.